This T cell receptor beta chain was documented in a study of blood T cells in healthy people across ages. Looked up from germline, CDR1 is SGHTA and CDR2 is FQGNSA. This CDR3 contains 15 residues. Trimming removed 5 bases from V and 4 bases from J, with 17 bases in between. A J-beta primer mix and a sample-barcoded 5' primer were used in a second PCR of roughly 6 to 11 cycles. Sequencing yielded, for each sample, at least 3 million paired-end reads carrying CDR3. TCRdb called the 5' RACE reads again in MiXCR, with one record for every CDR3 protein. In the table there are 1.5 million to 2 million distinct CDR3 sequences, 39% of which are singletons. This clonotype has a handful of counts.

The sequencing input was blood. This clonotype was sampled from a human donor in good health. The V and J genes are TRBV7-2 and TRBJ1-2; the D gene is possibly TRBD1 (5 bases). The CDR3: CASSRGQTGVYGYTF. CDR3 coding DNA: TGTGCCAGCAGCCGCGGTCAGACGGGGGTCTATGGCTACACCTTC.